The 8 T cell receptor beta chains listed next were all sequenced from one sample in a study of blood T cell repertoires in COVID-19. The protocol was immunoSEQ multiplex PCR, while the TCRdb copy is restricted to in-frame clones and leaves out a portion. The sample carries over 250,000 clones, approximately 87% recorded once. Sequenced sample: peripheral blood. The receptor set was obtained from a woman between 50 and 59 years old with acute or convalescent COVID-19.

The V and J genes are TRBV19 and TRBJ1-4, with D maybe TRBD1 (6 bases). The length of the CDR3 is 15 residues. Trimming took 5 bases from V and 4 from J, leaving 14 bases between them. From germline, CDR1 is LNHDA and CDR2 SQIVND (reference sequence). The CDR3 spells CASSLPGAFNEKLFF. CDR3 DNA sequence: TGTGCCAGTAGTCTACCAGGGGCTTTTAATGAAAAACTGTTTTTT.

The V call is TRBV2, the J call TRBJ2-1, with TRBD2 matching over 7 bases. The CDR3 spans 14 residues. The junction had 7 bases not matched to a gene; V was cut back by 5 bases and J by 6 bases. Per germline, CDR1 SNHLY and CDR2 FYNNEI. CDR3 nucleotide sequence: TGTGCCAGCAGTCGGGGGGTGTCCCCCAATGAGCAGTTCTTC. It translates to CASSRGVSPNEQFF. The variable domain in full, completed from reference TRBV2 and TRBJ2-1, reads EPEVTQTPSHQVTQMGQEVILRCVPISNHLYFYWYRQILGQKVEFLVSFYNNEISEKSEIFDDQFSVERPDGSNFTLKIRSTKLEDSAMYFCASSRGVSPNEQFFGPGTRLTVL.

The CDR3 DNA reads as TGTGCCAGCTCACCTGCCGGTACCTACGAGCAGTACTTC. Amino acid sequence: CASSPAGTYEQYF. The chain carries TRBV18 and TRBJ2-7, with no clear D. From germline, CDR1 is KGHSH and CDR2 LQKENI. The germline V and J ends were trimmed by 3 bases and 2 bases, with 8 bases remaining between them. The length of the CDR3 is 13 residues.

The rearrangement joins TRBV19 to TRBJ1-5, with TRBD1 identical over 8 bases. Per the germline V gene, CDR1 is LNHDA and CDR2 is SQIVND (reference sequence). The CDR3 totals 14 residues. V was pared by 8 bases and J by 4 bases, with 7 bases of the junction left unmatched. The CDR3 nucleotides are TGTGCCAGTCGACAGGGGCAGGGGAATCAGCCCCAGCATTTT. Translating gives CASRQGQGNQPQHF. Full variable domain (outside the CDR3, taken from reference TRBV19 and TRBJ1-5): DGGITQSPKYLFRKEGQNVTLSCEQNLNHDAMYWYRQDPGQGLRLIYYSQIVNDFQKGDIAEGYSVSREKKESFPLTVTSAQKNPTAFYLCASRQGQGNQPQHFGDGTRLSIL.

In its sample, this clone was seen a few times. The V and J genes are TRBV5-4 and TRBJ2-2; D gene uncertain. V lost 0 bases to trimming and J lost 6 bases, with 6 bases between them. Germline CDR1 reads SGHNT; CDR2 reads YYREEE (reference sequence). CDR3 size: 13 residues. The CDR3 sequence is CASSLAVAGELFF. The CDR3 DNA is TGTGCCAGCAGCTTGGCAGTTGCCGGGGAGCTGTTTTTT. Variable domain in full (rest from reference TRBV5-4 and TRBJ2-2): ETGVTQSPTHLIKTRGQQVTLRCSSQSGHNTVSWYQQALGQGPQFIFQYYREEENGRGNFPPRFSGLQFPNYSSELNVNALELDDSALYLCASSLAVAGELFFGEGSRLTVL.

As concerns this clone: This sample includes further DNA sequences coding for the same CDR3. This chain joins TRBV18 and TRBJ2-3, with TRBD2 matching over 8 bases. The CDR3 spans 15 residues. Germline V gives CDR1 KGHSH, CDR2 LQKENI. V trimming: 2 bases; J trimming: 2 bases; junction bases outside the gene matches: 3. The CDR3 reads CASSPTSGSTDTQYF. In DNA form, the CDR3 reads TGTGCCAGCTCACCAACTAGCGGATCCACAGATACGCAGTATTTT. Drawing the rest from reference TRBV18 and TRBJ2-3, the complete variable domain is NAGVMQNPRHLVRRRGQEARLRCSPMKGHSHVYWYRQLPEEGLKFMVYLQKENIIDESGMPKERFSAEFPKEGPSILRIQQVVRGDSAAYFCASSPTSGSTDTQYFGPGTRLTVL.

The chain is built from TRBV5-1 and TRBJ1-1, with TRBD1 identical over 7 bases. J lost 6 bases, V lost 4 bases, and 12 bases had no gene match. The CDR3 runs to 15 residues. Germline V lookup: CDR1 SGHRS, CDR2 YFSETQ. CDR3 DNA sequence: TGCGCCAGCAGCGCTGGGGGACAGACGGGCGCTGAAGCTTTCTTT. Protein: CASSAGGQTGAEAFF.

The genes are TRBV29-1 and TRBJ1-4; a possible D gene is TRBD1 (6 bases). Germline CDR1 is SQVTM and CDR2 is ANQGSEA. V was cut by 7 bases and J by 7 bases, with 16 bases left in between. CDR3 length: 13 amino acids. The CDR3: CSAYRVTGEKLFF. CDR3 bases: TGCAGCGCTTACAGGGTGACCGGTGAAAAACTGTTTTTT.